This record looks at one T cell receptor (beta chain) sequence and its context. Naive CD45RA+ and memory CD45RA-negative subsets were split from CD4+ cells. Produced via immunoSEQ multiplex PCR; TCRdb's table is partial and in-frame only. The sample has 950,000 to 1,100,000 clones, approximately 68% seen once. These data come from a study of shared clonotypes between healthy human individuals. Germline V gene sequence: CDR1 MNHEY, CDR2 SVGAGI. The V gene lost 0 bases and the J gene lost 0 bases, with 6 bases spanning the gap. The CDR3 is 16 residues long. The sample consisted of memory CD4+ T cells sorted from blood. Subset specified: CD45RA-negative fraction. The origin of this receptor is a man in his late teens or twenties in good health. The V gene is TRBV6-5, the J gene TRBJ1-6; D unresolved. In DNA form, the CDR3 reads TGTGCCAGCAGTTACTCAGTCGTCTCCTATAATTCACCCCTCCACTTT. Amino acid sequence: CASSYSVVSYNSPLHF.